The present T cell receptor beta chain was sequenced within a study of PD-1 blockade in classical Hodgkin lymphoma. Findings of the study overall: At baseline, newly diagnosed patients reportedly showed less TCR diversity than healthy donors.

The germline V and J ends were trimmed by 9 bases and 2 bases, with 17 bases remaining between them. Germline CDR1 is ENHRY and CDR2 is SYGVKD. The CDR3 has 14 residues. Time point indicated: cycle 4 day 1 (C4D1), after more than five weeks of nivolumab. The patients all showed relapse after autologous stem cell transplantation, while their brentuximab vedotin exposure varied. Notes on this clone: The antigen is undetermined.

The method was immunoSEQ multiplex PCR; TCRdb's version includes in-frame clones alone and lacks a portion of them. Among about 33,000 clones listed, less than 75% were seen once. The sequence was obtained from a human donor with classical Hodgkin lymphoma. The sequenced sample was peripheral blood mononuclear cells (PBMCs), obtained before the fourth cycle of nivolumab. The chain links TRBV10-3 to TRBJ2-7, with D tentatively TRBD1 or TRBD2 (6 bases each). CDR3 residues: CAILSGEGAYEQYF. The CDR3 region has the DNA TGTGCCATACTCTCGGGAGAGGGGGCCTACGAGCAGTACTTC.